This TCR beta chain was identified in a study of breast tumors, draining lymph nodes, adjacent tissues. In its sample, this clonotype was seen many times. Its cognate antigen is unknown. MiXCR, applied by TCRdb to the multiplex PCR reads, yields one record per CDR3 protein. The repertoire holds a few hundred thousand distinct CDR3 sequences, with around 34% as singletons. Germline CDR1 and CDR2: SGHTA and FQGTGA. Losses at the gene ends were 2 bases for V and 1 base for J; bases not matched to a gene: 6. This CDR3 has 17 amino acids. General study points: The data were judged consistent with most tumor T cells coming from lymph node and expanding in tumor. Tumor repertoires ranked between lymph nodes and nontumor tissue in diversity, with V and J gene preferences. Luminal-like breast cancer showed significantly greater tumor-nontumor repertoire similarity than basal-like breast cancer did.

The lymph nodes were axillary draining lymph nodes from breast cancer patients. The source material was axillary lymph node tissue. The rearrangement joins TRBV7-3 to TRBJ2-2; 8 bases line up with TRBD2. This sequence was found in a female donor with breast cancer. Some clones in this sample may be carry-over from other donors' samples. The CDR3 region has the DNA TGTGCCAGCAGCTTAGGTGGCCTAGCGGGGAACACCGGGGAGCTGTTTTTT. Protein sequence: CASSLGGLAGNTGELFF.